The T cell receptor beta chain described here comes from a study of CD8+CD57+ T cells in acquired aplastic anemia. Investigators profiled TCR beta VDJ and CDR3 from genomic DNA template. TCRdb re-called the reads with MiXCR, one entry per CDR3 protein. The profile shows around 400,000 distinct CDR3 sequences, approximately 70% of them singletons. The CDR3 runs to 14 residues. Germline loops: CDR1 DFQATT, CDR2 SNEGSKA (reference sequence). V was shortened by 4 bases and J by 3 bases, with 12 bases between the two germline ends. This TCR was sampled from a human donor in good health, serving as a control. Specimen: sorted CD4+, CD8+, or CD8+CD57+ T cells (not recorded which) from PBMCs. The rearrangement uses TRBV20-1 and TRBJ1-4; possible D gene TRBD1, 5 bases. The CDR3: CSAKGASANEKLFF. Here the CDR3 DNA reads TGCAGTGCTAAAGGGGCCTCAGCTAATGAAAAACTGTTTTTT.